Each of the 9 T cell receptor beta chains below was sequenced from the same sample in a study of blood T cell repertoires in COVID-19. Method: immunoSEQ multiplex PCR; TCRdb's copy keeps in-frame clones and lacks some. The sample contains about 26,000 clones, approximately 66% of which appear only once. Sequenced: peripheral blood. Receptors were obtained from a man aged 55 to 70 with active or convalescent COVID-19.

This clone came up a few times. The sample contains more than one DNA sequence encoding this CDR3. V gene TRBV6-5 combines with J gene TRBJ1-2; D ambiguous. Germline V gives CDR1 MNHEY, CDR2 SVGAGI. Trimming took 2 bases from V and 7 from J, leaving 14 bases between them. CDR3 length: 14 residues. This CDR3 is CASSYLGWWFGYTF. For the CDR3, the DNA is TGTGCCAGCAGTTACCTAGGTTGGTGGTTTGGCTACACCTTC.

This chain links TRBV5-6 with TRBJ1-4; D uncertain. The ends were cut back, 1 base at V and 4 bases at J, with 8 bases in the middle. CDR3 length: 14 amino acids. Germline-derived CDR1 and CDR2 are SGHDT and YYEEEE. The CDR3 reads CASSLFPVNEKLFF. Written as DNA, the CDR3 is TGTGCCAGCAGCTTGTTCCCAGTTAATGAAAAACTGTTTTTT.

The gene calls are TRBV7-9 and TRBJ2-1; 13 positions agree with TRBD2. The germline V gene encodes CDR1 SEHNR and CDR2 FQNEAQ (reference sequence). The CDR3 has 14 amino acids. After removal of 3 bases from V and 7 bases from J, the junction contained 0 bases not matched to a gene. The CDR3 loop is CASSLGLAGNEQFF. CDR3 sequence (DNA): TGTGCCAGCAGCTTGGGACTAGCGGGGAATGAGCAGTTCTTC.

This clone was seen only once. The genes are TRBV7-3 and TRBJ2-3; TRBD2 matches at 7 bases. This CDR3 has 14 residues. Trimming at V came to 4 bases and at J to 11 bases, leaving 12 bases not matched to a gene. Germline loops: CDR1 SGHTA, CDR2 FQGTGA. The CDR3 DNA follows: TGTGCCAGCAGCTCCCCCGACCGCGGCGGGGGGCAGTATTTT. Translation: CASSSPDRGGGQYF.

The DNA of the CDR3 is TGTGCCAGCAGCTCTACTAGCGGGGGGACCCCGAGGGGAGATACGCAGTATTTT. Its translation: CASSSTSGGTPRGDTQYF. J is TRBJ2-3 and V is TRBV7-6; 12 bases agree with TRBD2. The CDR3 sequence is 18 residues long. Germline CDR1 and CDR2: SGHVS and FNYEAQ. J was trimmed by 5 bases and V by 4 bases; bases with no gene match: 13.

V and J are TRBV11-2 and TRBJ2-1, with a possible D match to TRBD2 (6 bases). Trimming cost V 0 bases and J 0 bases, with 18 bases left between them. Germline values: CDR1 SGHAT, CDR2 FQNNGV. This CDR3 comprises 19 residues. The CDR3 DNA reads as TGTGCCAGCAGCTTAGATATAAGGGCTAGCGCTAGCTCCTACAATGAGCAGTTCTTC. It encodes CASSLDIRASASSYNEQFF.

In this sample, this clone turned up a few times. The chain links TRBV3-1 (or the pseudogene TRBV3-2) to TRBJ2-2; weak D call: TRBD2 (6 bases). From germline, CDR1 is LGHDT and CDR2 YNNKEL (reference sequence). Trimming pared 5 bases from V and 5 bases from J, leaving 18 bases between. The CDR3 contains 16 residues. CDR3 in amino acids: CASSLPGLDPTGELFF. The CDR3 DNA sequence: TGTGCCAGCAGCTTGCCGGGACTCGACCCAACCGGGGAGCTGTTTTTT.

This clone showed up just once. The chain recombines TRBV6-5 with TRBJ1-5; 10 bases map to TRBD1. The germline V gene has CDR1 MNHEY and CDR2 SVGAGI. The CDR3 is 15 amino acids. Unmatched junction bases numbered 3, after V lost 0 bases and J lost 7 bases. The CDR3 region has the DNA TGTGCCAGCAGTTACTCGGGACAGGGGAGCCAGCCCCAGCATTTT. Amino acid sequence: CASSYSGQGSQPQHF.

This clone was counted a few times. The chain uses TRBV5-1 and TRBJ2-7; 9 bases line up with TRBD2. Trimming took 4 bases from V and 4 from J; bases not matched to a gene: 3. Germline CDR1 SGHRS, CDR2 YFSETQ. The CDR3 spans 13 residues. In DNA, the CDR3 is TGCGCCAGCAGCGGCGGGAGGGGGTACGAGCAGTACTTC. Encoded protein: CASSGGRGYEQYF.